Below, 17 T cell receptor beta chains from the same sample are listed, as sequenced in a study of monozygotic twins with inflammatory bowel disease. After re-calling the 5' RACE reads, TCRdb lists one entry per CDR3 protein, DNA absent. Recorded for this sample: 190,000 or so distinct CDR3 sequences. Sequencing was done on a sample of blood. These receptors were collected from a human donor with ulcerative colitis or Crohn's disease, or a healthy co-twin of an affected twin (not recorded which).

The V and J genes are TRBV5-1 and TRBJ2-1; TCRdb designates TRBD1, a call that cannot be tested without DNA. The CDR3 is made up of 15 amino acids. CDR1 and CDR2 from the germline V gene are SGHRS and YFSETQ. The chain's CDR3 is CASSLQGAAYNEQFF.

The chain uses TRBV7-9 and TRBJ2-1; the TCRdb call, TRBD1, lacks DNA for checking. CDR1 and CDR2 from the germline V gene are SEHNR and FQNEAQ (reference sequence). This CDR3 is built from 15 residues. The CDR3 loop reads CASSLRGTVINEQFF.

The chain couples TRBV12-3 or TRBV12-4 to TRBJ1-2. The CDR3 runs to 15 residues. CDR3: CASSLSDSAFYGYTF.

The chain is built from TRBV29-1 and TRBJ2-1. The CDR3 spans 16 residues. The V gene's germline CDR1 is SQVTM and CDR2 ANQGSEA. CDR3 protein: CSASEVGWDPYNEQFF.

The chain combines TRBV18 with TRBJ1-2; TCRdb indicates TRBD1, and absent DNA this call remains unverified. Germline CDR1 KGHSH, CDR2 LQKENI. The CDR3 covers 15 residues. CDR3: CASSPSPGLNYGYTF. The full variable domain, with the rest looked up from reference TRBV18 and TRBJ1-2, is NAGVMQNPRHLVRRRGQEARLRCSPMKGHSHVYWYRQLPEEGLKFMVYLQKENIIDESGMPKERFSAEFPKEGPSILRIQQVVRGDSAAYFCASSPSPGLNYGYTFGSGTRLTVV.

The chain uses TRBV4-2 and TRBJ2-3; TCRdb outputs TRBD2, but without DNA this stays unchecked. CDR3 length: 17 residues. Germline V gene lookup returns CDR1 LGHNA and CDR2 YNFKEQ. The CDR3 loop is CASSQDQAGGPTDTQYF.

The chain uses TRBV6-1 and TRBJ1-2; as DNA is missing, the TRBD1 call by TCRdb cannot be tested. Germline CDR1 reads MNHNS; CDR2 reads SASEGT. CDR3 length: 14 amino acids. CDR3: CASSEAHRGYGYTF.

The chain uses TRBV24-1 and TRBJ1-2; TCRdb proposes TRBD1, but this gene call is untestable without DNA. The CDR3 runs to 12 residues. Per the germline V gene, CDR1 is KGHDR and CDR2 is SFDVKD. CDR3 residues: CATSQGNYGYTF.

The chain is built from TRBV5-1 and TRBJ2-3; the TRBD2 assignment by TCRdb is unverifiable without DNA. Germline CDR1 reads SGHRS; CDR2 reads YFSETQ. This CDR3 is built from 18 residues. This CDR3 is CASSLQPGLAGPTDTQYF.

The chain has TRBV4-1 and TRBJ2-2. The CDR3 is made up of 13 amino acids. Germline V lookup: CDR1 MGHRA, CDR2 YSYEKL. CDR3 in amino acids: CASSPPVTGELFF.

The chain couples TRBV19 to TRBJ1-6; no DNA is available, so the TRBD1 call from TCRdb remains unchecked. Germline V lookup: CDR1 LNHDA, CDR2 SQIVND (reference sequence). The CDR3 runs to 15 residues. This CDR3 reads CASSTGQGRESPLHF.

The chain links TRBV7-2 to TRBJ2-5; TCRdb's D call of TRBD2 is untestable without DNA. The V gene's germline CDR1 is SGHTA and CDR2 FQGNSA. There are 15 residues in the CDR3. The chain's CDR3 is CASSAQRGAGMDQYF.

The chain has TRBV20-1 and TRBJ2-2. This CDR3 comprises 12 residues. Germline V gene lookup returns CDR1 DFQATT and CDR2 SNEGSKA (reference sequence). The CDR3 region is CSAGRYTGELFF.

This chain joins TRBV5-1 and TRBJ2-1; TCRdb's D call, TRBD2, is unchecked because there is no DNA. This CDR3 has 16 residues. Germline V gene sequence: CDR1 SGHRS, CDR2 YFSETQ. The CDR3: CASSSIAGRRDNEQFF.

J is TRBJ1-5 and V is TRBV7-9. The CDR3 is 13 residues long. Germline loops: CDR1 SEHNR, CDR2 FQNEAQ (reference sequence). This chain's CDR3 is CASSLLVDQPQHF.

The J gene is TRBJ1-2, the V gene TRBV6-1; the TCRdb call, TRBD1, lacks DNA for checking. From germline, CDR1 is MNHNS and CDR2 SASEGT. The CDR3 is 14 residues long. The CDR3 reads CASSQTGYNYGYTF.

The chain combines TRBV6-5 with TRBJ1-2. The germline CDR1 and CDR2 sequences are MNHEY and SVGAGI. The CDR3 runs to 11 residues. CDR3 loop: CASRGAGGYTF.